A single sample is the source of the 19 T cell receptor beta chains below, sequenced in a study of blood T cell repertoires in COVID-19. Profiled with immunoSEQ multiplex PCR; TCRdb holds only in-frame clones, not every one. The sample consists of roughly 75,000 clones, 75% to 90% of them appearing once. Sequenced: peripheral blood. These TCRs come from a man older than 75 with COVID-19, enrolled during active disease.

This chain uses TRBV6-2 or TRBV6-3 with TRBJ1-4; 7 nucleotides agree with TRBD1. The CDR3 spans 17 residues. The ends lost 0 bases at V and 3 bases at J; junction bases unmatched: 7. Germline loops: CDR1 MNHEY, CDR2 SVGEGT. The CDR3 DNA reads TGTGCCAGCAGTTACTCGACCTGGGACAGCTCTAATGAAAAACTGTTTTTT. Its translation is CASSYSTWDSSNEKLFF.

This clone was seen just once. This chain connects TRBV4-1 to TRBJ2-7, with 7 bases aligning to TRBD2. Trimming took 3 bases from V and 4 from J; bases not matched to a gene: 9. Germline lookup yields CDR1 MGHRA and CDR2 YSYEKL. This CDR3 has 15 residues. The CDR3 loop is CASSQTPGGYYEQYF. The CDR3 coding sequence is TGCGCCAGCAGCCAGACACCGGGGGGTTATTACGAGCAGTACTTC.

V and J are TRBV5-6 and TRBJ2-7; 8 positions agree with TRBD1. CDR3 size: 13 residues. With V trimmed by 4 bases and J by 4 bases, 4 bases remained unmatched. Germline V gives CDR1 SGHDT, CDR2 YYEEEE. Here the CDR3 reads CASSPDRGYEQYF. DNA for the CDR3: TGTGCCAGCAGCCCTGACAGGGGATACGAGCAGTACTTC.

The chain couples TRBV6-5 to TRBJ2-5; perhaps TRBD2 as D (5 bases). CDR3 length: 13 residues. V lost 0 bases, J lost 5 bases, and 7 bases lay in between. Germline values: CDR1 MNHEY, CDR2 SVGAGI. The CDR3 DNA reads TGTGCCAGCAGTTACTCTAGGGAGGAGACCCAGTACTTC. Encoded protein: CASSYSREETQYF.

The V gene is TRBV5-1, the J gene TRBJ1-3; 8 bases map to TRBD1. V shed 6 bases, J shed 0 bases, and the junction held 8 bases outside the gene matches. The CDR3 length is 16 residues. Germline V gives CDR1 SGHRS, CDR2 YFSETQ. CDR3 amino acids: CASKSQGASSGNTIYF. Here the CDR3 DNA reads TGCGCCAGCAAAAGTCAGGGGGCGAGCTCTGGAAACACCATATATTTT. Using reference TRBV5-1 and TRBJ1-3 for the parts outside the CDR3, the full variable domain is KAGVTQTPRYLIKTRGQQVTLSCSPISGHRSVSWYQQTPGQGLQFLFEYFSETQRNKGNFPGRFSGRQFSNSRSEMNVSTLELGDSALYLCASKSQGASSGNTIYFGEGSWLTVV.

The CDR3 DNA sequence: TGTGCCAGTACCCCTGGCTTTGGCTACACCTTC. Its translation: CASTPGFGYTF. This chain links TRBV19 with TRBJ1-2; D is ambiguous. The germline V gene has CDR1 LNHDA and CDR2 SQIVND (reference sequence). There are 11 residues in the CDR3. V lost 7 bases and J lost 7, with 10 bases in between.

CDR3 protein: CSAWTRGYTF. In nucleotides, the CDR3 is TGCAGTGCTTGGACACGTGGCTACACCTTC. This rearrangement joins TRBV20-1 to TRBJ1-2; possibly TRBD1 for D (5 bases). Trimming stripped 5 bases from V and 7 bases from J, with 8 bases between. The germline V gene has CDR1 DFQATT and CDR2 SNEGSKA (reference sequence). This CDR3 spans 10 amino acids.

V and J are TRBV6-1 and TRBJ1-2; D gene uncertain. This CDR3 comprises 13 residues. Germline CDR1 reads MNHNS; CDR2 reads SASEGT. Trimming removed 1 base from V and 4 bases from J, with 7 bases in between. The chain's CDR3 is CASSEGARYGYTF. For the CDR3, the DNA is TGTGCCAGCAGTGAAGGGGCCCGCTATGGCTACACCTTC.

This chain uses TRBV10-2 with TRBJ1-1; a possible D gene is TRBD1 (5 bases). Germline V gene sequence: CDR1 WSHSY, CDR2 SAAADI. The CDR3 is made up of 12 amino acids. V was trimmed by 9 bases and J by 1 base, leaving 9 bases between them. CDR3 residues: CASCRANTEAFF. Here the CDR3 DNA reads TGCGCCAGTTGCAGGGCGAACACTGAAGCTTTCTTT.

This chain connects TRBV4-3 to TRBJ1-2; D is perhaps TRBD1 (6 bases). Trimming shortened V by 1 base and J by 4 bases, and 7 bases separated the two germline ends. Germline V gene lookup returns CDR1 LGHNA and CDR2 YSLEER. The length of the CDR3 is 13 residues. In DNA form, the CDR3 reads TGCGCCAGCAGCCAAGGACAGGTCTATGGCTACACCTTC. This translates into CASSQGQVYGYTF.

V is TRBV7-9 and J is TRBJ2-1; D is unresolved. The CDR3 contains 16 residues. V was pared by 2 bases and J by 0 bases, with 11 bases between. Germline V gene sequence: CDR1 SEHNR, CDR2 FQNEAQ (reference sequence). CDR3 amino acids: CASSLPSQSSYNEQFF. Written as DNA, the CDR3 is TGTGCCAGCAGCTTACCTAGTCAAAGCTCCTACAATGAGCAGTTCTTC.

This chain uses TRBV4-1 with TRBJ1-4, with D possibly matching TRBD1 (6 bases). The V end lost 6 bases, the J end lost 7 bases, and 18 bases lay between the germline ends. Germline loops: CDR1 MGHRA, CDR2 YSYEKL. The CDR3 runs 15 residues. CDR3 amino acids: CASSHPPTGGEKLFF. DNA of the CDR3: TGCGCCAGCAGTCATCCCCCGACAGGTGGTGAAAAACTGTTTTTT.

The chain combines TRBV18 with TRBJ2-1; 14 nucleotides align to TRBD2. Looked up from germline, CDR1 is KGHSH and CDR2 is LQKENI. The CDR3 sequence is 18 residues long. V gave up 2 bases and J gave up 3 bases; unmatched junction bases: 6. The CDR3: CASSPGIGTSGSYNEQFF. Here the CDR3 DNA reads TGTGCCAGCTCACCAGGCATCGGGACTAGCGGGAGCTACAATGAGCAGTTCTTC. The variable domain in full, with the rest retrieved from reference TRBV18 and TRBJ2-1, is NAGVMQNPRHLVRRRGQEARLRCSPMKGHSHVYWYRQLPEEGLKFMVYLQKENIIDESGMPKERFSAEFPKEGPSILRIQQVVRGDSAAYFCASSPGIGTSGSYNEQFFGPGTRLTVL.

A few counts support this clone. The V gene is TRBV3-1 (or the pseudogene TRBV3-2), the J gene TRBJ1-2, with D possibly matching TRBD1 (5 bases). V was pared by 1 base and J by 2 bases, with 8 bases between. CDR1 is LGHDT and CDR2 is YNNKEL in the germline V gene (reference sequence). There are 14 residues in the CDR3. The CDR3 sequence: CASSQGRVNYGYTF. CDR3 coding DNA: TGTGCCAGCAGCCAAGGCAGGGTGAACTATGGCTACACCTTC.

V and J are TRBV5-5 and TRBJ1-2; no firm D call. Trimming removed 0 bases at V and 8 bases at J, with 17 bases between. This CDR3 is 15 amino acids long. The germline gives CDR1 SGHKS, CDR2 YYEKEE (reference sequence). The CDR3 region has the DNA TGTGCCAGCAGCTTGGTAGGAGACGAACTATGGGGCTACACCTTC. This gives the protein CASSLVGDELWGYTF.

The chain couples TRBV18 to TRBJ2-7; D is undetermined. CDR1 is KGHSH, CDR2 LQKENI, per germline. CDR3 size: 13 residues. The V gene lost 4 bases and the J gene lost 0 bases, with 7 bases spanning the gap. The CDR3 region has the DNA TGTGCCAGCTCACGAGACACCTCCTACGAGCAGTACTTC. Protein: CASSRDTSYEQYF.

The rearrangement uses TRBV11-2 and TRBJ1-5; the D gene is possibly TRBD1 (6 bases). Germline V lookup: CDR1 SGHAT, CDR2 FQNNGV. Between the trimmed V and J ends, which lost 0 bases and 9 bases, there was a span of 9 bases. This CDR3 spans 13 amino acids. CDR3 sequence: CASSLDRRGPQHF. CDR3 DNA sequence: TGTGCCAGCAGCTTAGATCGCAGGGGGCCCCAGCATTTT.

The chain couples TRBV12-5 to TRBJ1-5; D not certain. Between the trimmed V and J ends, which lost 10 bases and 4 bases, there was a span of 11 bases. CDR1 is LGHNT, CDR2 FRNRAP, per germline. The CDR3 consists of 12 residues. DNA for the CDR3: TGTGCTACCTTCCAGGTGAATCAGCCCCAGCATTTT. Its protein is CATFQVNQPQHF.

This clone was recorded once. The V gene is TRBV5-6, the J gene TRBJ2-2; D is ambiguous. The CDR3 spans 15 residues. V gave up 3 bases and J gave up 6 bases, with 15 bases separating them. Germline V CDR1 and CDR2: SGHDT, YYEEEE. CDR3 in amino acids: CASSSRSGRPGELFF. CDR3 in DNA: TGTGCCAGCAGCTCCCGGTCAGGAAGACCCGGGGAGCTGTTTTTT. Filled out from reference TRBV5-6 and TRBJ2-2, the complete variable domain reads DAGVTQSPTHLIKTRGQQVTLRCSPKSGHDTVSWYQQALGQGPQFIFQYYEEEERQRGNFPDRFSGHQFPNYSSELNVNALLLGDSALYLCASSSRSGRPGELFFGEGSRLTVL.